The T cell receptor (beta chain) under discussion was sequenced for a study of blood T cell repertoires in COVID-19. Enrolled through a virtual design, the participants were between 18 and 89 years of age and came from fewer than 30 US areas. Participants were placed into cohorts based on the clinical history they reported. Original processing methods: Reference gene primer amplification in the assay estimated nucleated cell counts. TCRdb's copy holds only in-frame clones and misses some; the assay was immunoSEQ multiplex PCR. V and J calls and clone size come straight from that table; D and trimming were deduced from the DNA. The sample contains a few hundred thousand clones, roughly 89% of which appear only once. V shed 0 bases and J shed 7 bases, with 16 bases lying between them. CDR1 is MDHEN, CDR2 SYDVKM, per germline. CDR3 length equals 15 residues.

The TCR was taken from a woman aged 18-30 years who had recovered from COVID-19. The rearrangement uses TRBV28 and TRBJ2-7; D is perhaps TRBD1 (6 bases). Sequenced input: PBMCs or T cells enriched from blood (not recorded which). The CDR3 loop reads CASSLWSAGVYEQYF. CDR3 nucleotides: TGTGCCAGCAGTTTATGGTCGGCAGGGGTTTATGAGCAGTACTTC.